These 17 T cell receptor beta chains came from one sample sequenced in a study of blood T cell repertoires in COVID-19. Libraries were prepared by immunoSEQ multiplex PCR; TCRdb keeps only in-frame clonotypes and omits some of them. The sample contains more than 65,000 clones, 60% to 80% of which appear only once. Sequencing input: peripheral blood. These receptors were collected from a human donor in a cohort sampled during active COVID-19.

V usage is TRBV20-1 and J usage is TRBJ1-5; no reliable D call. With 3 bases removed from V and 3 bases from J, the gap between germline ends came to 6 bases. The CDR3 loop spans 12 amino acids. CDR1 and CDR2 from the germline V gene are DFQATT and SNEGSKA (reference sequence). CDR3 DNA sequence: TGCAGTGCTAGTGACATCAATCAGCCCCAGCATTTT. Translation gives CSASDINQPQHF.

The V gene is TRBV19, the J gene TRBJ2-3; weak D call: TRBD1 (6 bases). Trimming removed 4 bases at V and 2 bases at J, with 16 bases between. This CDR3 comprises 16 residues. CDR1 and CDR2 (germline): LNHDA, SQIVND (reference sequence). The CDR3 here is CASSTVQGFNTDTQYF. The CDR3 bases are TGTGCCAGTAGTACCGTACAGGGATTCAACACAGATACGCAGTATTTT.

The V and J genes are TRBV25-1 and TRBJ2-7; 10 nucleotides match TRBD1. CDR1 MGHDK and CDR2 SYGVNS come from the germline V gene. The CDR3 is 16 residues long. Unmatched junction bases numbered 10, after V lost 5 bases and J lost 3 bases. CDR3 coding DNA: TGTGCCAGCAGTCTGACCGGGACAGGGGCCAGCTACGAGCAGTACTTC. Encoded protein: CASSLTGTGASYEQYF.

The DNA of the CDR3 is TGTGCCAGCAGTTTAAGGACTAGCGGCACCGGGGAGCTGTTTTTT. The encoded protein is CASSLRTSGTGELFF. J is TRBJ2-2 and V is TRBV27; 10 bases align to TRBD2. The length of the CDR3 is 15 residues. Germline V gene data show CDR1 as MNHEY and CDR2 as SMNVEV (reference sequence). V lost 2 bases and J lost 4; bases outside the gene matches: 1.

The DNA for the CDR3 is TGTGCCAGCAGCGTAGGCCGGGGAGACTATGGCTACACCTTC. Encoded protein: CASSVGRGDYGYTF. This chain links TRBV9 with TRBJ1-2; D gene ambiguous. Germline loops: CDR1 SGDLS, CDR2 YYNGEE. Trimming stripped 0 bases from V and 3 bases from J, with 9 bases between. The CDR3 has 14 residues.

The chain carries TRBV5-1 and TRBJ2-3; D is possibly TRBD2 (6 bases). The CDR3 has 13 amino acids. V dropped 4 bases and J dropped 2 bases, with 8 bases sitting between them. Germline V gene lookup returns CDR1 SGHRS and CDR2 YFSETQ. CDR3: CASSGGITDTQYF. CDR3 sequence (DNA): TGCGCCAGCAGCGGAGGGATCACAGATACGCAGTATTTT.

CDR3 sequence reads: CATSHIFSGETGELFF. The CDR3 DNA reads as TGTGCCACCAGTCATATCTTTAGCGGGGAGACCGGGGAGCTGTTTTTT. The V and J genes are TRBV24-1 and TRBJ2-2; 8 bases align to TRBD2. Germline lookup yields CDR1 KGHDR and CDR2 SFDVKD. Trimming took 6 bases from V and 5 from J; bases not matched to a gene: 10. This CDR3 region has 16 residues.

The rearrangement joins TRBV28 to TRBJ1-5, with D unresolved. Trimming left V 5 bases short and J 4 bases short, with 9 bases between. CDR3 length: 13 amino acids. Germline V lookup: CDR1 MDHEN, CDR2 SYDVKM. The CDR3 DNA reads TGTGCCAGCAGTAACTTACTTAATCAGCCCCAGCATTTT. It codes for CASSNLLNQPQHF.

CDR3 amino acids: CATSDFLAGGYRELFF. The CDR3 DNA is TGTGCCACCAGTGATTTTCTAGCGGGTGGCTATCGGGAGCTGTTTTTT. V and J are TRBV24-1 and TRBJ2-2, with TRBD2 matching over 8 bases. The J segment lost 9 bases and the V segment lost 1 base, leaving 9 bases of the junction unmatched. CDR1 is KGHDR, CDR2 SFDVKD, per germline. CDR3 length equals 16 residues.

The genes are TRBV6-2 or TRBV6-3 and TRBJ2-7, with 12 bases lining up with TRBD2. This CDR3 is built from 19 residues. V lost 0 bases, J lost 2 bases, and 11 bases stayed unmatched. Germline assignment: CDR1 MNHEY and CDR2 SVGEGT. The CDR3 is CASSYSGSSGRAGAYEQYF. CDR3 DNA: TGTGCCAGCAGTTACTCAGGGTCTAGCGGGAGGGCCGGCGCCTACGAGCAGTACTTC.

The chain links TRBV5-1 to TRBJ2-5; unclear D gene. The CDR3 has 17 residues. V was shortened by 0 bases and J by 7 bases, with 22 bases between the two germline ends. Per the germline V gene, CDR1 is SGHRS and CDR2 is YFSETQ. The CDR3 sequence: CASSLVPALKAEGTQYF. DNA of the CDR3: TGCGCCAGCAGCTTGGTTCCGGCTCTGAAGGCGGAAGGGACCCAGTACTTC.

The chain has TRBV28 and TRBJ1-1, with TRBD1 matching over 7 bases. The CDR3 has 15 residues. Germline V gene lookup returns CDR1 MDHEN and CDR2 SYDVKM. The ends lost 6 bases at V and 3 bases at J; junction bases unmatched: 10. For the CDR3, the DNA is TGTGCCAGCAGGGAAAGGACAGGTGGGGACACTGAAGCTTTCTTT. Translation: CASRERTGGDTEAFF.

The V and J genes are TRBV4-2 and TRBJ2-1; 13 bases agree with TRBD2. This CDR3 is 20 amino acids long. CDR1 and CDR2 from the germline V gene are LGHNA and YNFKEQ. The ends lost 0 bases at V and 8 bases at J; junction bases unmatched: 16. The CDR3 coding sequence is TGTGCCAGCAGCCAAGAGGATCGGGGAACTAGCGGGGGGGCTCGGCATGAGCAGTTCTTC. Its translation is CASSQEDRGTSGGARHEQFF.

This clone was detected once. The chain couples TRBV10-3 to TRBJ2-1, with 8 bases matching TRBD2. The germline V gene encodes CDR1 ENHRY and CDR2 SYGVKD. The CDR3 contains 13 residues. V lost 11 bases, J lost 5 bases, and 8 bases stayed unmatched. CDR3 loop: CASTERENNEQFF. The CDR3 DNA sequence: TGTGCCTCTACCGAGCGGGAGAACAATGAGCAGTTCTTC.

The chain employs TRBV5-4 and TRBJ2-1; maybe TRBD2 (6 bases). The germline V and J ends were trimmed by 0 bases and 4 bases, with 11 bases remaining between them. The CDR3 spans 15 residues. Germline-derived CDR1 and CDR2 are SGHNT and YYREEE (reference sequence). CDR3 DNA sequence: TGTGCCAGCAGCTTGGGCGGGATTTATTACAATGAGCAGTTCTTC. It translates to CASSLGGIYYNEQFF.

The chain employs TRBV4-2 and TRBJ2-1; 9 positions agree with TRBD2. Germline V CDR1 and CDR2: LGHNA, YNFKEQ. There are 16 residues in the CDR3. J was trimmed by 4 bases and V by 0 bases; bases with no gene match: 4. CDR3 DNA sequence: TGTGCCAGCAGCCAAGATACTAGCGGGCCTTACAATGAGCAGTTCTTC. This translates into CASSQDTSGPYNEQFF.

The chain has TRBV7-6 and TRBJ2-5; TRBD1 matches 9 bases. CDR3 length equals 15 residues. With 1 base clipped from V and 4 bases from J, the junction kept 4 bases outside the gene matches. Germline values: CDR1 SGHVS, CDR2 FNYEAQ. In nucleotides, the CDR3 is TGTGCCAGCAGCTTAGTCTGGACAGGGGCAGAGACCCAGTACTTC. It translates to CASSLVWTGAETQYF. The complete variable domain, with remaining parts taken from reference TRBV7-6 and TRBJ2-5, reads GAGVSQSPRYKVTKRGQDVALRCDPISGHVSLYWYRQALGQGPEFLTYFNYEAQQDKSGLPNDRFSAERPEGSISTLTIQRTEQRDSAMYRCASSLVWTGAETQYFGPGTRLLVL.